This entry is about one T cell receptor beta chain. Its target is not known. Deletions cut 1 base from V and 8 bases from J, with 12 bases between. This CDR3 is 13 amino acids long. Germline V gene lookup returns CDR1 SGHDT and CDR2 YYEEEE. This record comes from a study of OX40 agonist ivuxolimab in advanced cancers. Study-wide findings and caveats: Several nonresponders also turned out to have low normalized T-cell clonal expansion. At 0.1 to 3.0 mg/kg, clonal expansion of CD4+ and CD8+ blood T cells had occurred by week 6.

TCRdb's table, derived via immunoSEQ multiplex PCR, lists solely in-frame clones and lacks some. The profile shows tens of thousands of clones, over 75% of them singletons. The source was CD4+ or CD8+ T cells sorted from blood, collected in a trial of the OX40 agonist ivuxolimab. The chain uses TRBV5-6 and TRBJ1-2; possible D gene TRBD1, 6 bases. The sequence derives from an adult with an advanced solid tumor such as melanoma, head and neck, liver or kidney cancer. The CDR3 region is CASSLLAGEGYTF. CDR3 nucleotide sequence: TGTGCCAGCAGCTTGTTAGCAGGGGAAGGCTACACCTTC.